One and the same sample provided the 26 T cell receptor beta chains below, sequenced in a study of cytomegalovirus exposure and HLA in healthy donors. The PCR employed 60 Vbeta primers together with 13 Jbeta primers. Assay: immunoSEQ multiplex PCR; the TCRdb copy retains only in-frame clones and omits some. Of about 100,000 clones in the sample, approximately 85% were seen once. The sequenced sample was PBMCs. The receptors here all came from a man aged 30 to 45 in good health and CMV-seronegative.

This chain uses TRBV2 with TRBJ2-5; D unclear. Trimming left V 7 bases short and J 4 bases short, with 10 bases between. This CDR3 has 12 residues. Germline V lookup: CDR1 SNHLY, CDR2 FYNNEI. The CDR3 sequence is CASTVGRETQYF. Here the CDR3 DNA reads TGTGCCAGCACGGTGGGCCGAGAGACCCAGTACTTC.

V and J are TRBV21-1 and TRBJ2-1; TRBD2 reflects the table's D call only, with no check against the DNA. TRBV21-1 constitutes a pseudogene. The length of the CDR3 is 12 residues. The CDR3 sequence is CASSPEGNEQFF. CDR3 DNA sequence: TGTGCCAGCAGCCCGGAGGGGAATGAGCAGTTCTTC.

The chain carries TRBV28 and TRBJ1-5; 7 nucleotides agree with TRBD1. With V trimmed by 1 base and J by 7 bases, 22 bases remained unmatched. The germline V gene has CDR1 MDHEN and CDR2 SYDVKM. The CDR3 sequence is 20 residues long. The CDR3 coding sequence is TGTGCCAGCAGTTTATTTTCCTCTGCCAGAAAGGGGGCGGCCCGGCAGCCCCAGCATTTT. This encodes CASSLFSSARKGAARQPQHF.

This clone was seen only once. The genes are TRBV11-2 and TRBJ1-6, with a tentative D call TRBD1 (6 bases). Germline CDR1 SGHAT, CDR2 FQNNGV. This CDR3 is built from 15 residues. The ends were cut back, 0 bases at V and 7 bases at J, with 10 bases in the middle. The CDR3 loop reads CASSLEGHRNSPLHF. The CDR3 DNA follows: TGTGCCAGCAGCTTAGAGGGACATAGAAATTCACCCCTCCACTTT. Using reference TRBV11-2 and TRBJ1-6 for the parts outside the CDR3, the full variable domain is EAGVAQSPRYKIIEKRQSVAFWCNPISGHATLYWYQQILGQGPKLLIQFQNNGVVDDSQLPKDRFSAERLKGVDSTLKIQPAKLEDSAVYLCASSLEGHRNSPLHFGNGTRLTVT.

The chain couples TRBV5-6 to TRBJ2-7, with 11 bases matching TRBD2. CDR3 size: 15 residues. Germline loops: CDR1 SGHDT, CDR2 YYEEEE. V shed 1 base and J 9 bases; nucleotides not matched to a gene: 9. The CDR3 nucleotides are TGTGCCAGCAGCTTGACGGGACTAGCGGTTACGTGGCAGTACTTC. This gives the protein CASSLTGLAVTWQYF.

The chain is built from TRBV4-2 and TRBJ2-5, with 12 nucleotides matching TRBD2. Germline loops: CDR1 LGHNA, CDR2 YNFKEQ. The CDR3 is 17 residues long. The trim removed 0 bases at V and 4 bases at J, leaving 6 bases unmatched. The CDR3 nucleotides read TGTGCCAGCAGCCAAGATCAGAGACTAGCGGGAGCAGAGACCCAGTACTTC. Protein sequence: CASSQDQRLAGAETQYF.

The rearrangement links TRBV5-1 to TRBJ2-1; TRBD2 might be the D (5 bases). The CDR3 length is 13 residues. Trimming took off 0 bases at V and 13 bases at J, with 14 bases between the two ends. Germline assignment: CDR1 SGHRS and CDR2 YFSETQ. The CDR3 reads CASSLGASIGQFF. CDR3 in DNA: TGCGCCAGCAGCTTGGGGGCTAGCATAGGACAGTTCTTC.

The rearrangement joins TRBV4-2 to TRBJ2-4; 8 bases agree with TRBD1. This CDR3 region has 16 residues. Trimming cost V 5 bases and J 2 bases; bases outside gene matches: 8. Looked up from germline, CDR1 is LGHNA and CDR2 is YNFKEQ. The chain's CDR3 is CASSSEGTGTKNIQYF. The CDR3 nucleotides are TGTGCCAGCAGCTCGGAAGGGACAGGAACCAAAAACATTCAGTACTTC.

The CDR3 sequence is CAWKDTYSYNEQFF. The CDR3 nucleotides are TGTGCCTGGAAAGATACCTACTCCTACAATGAGCAGTTCTTC. The genes are TRBV30 and TRBJ2-1; unclear D gene. CDR3 length equals 14 residues. V lost 4 bases and J 0 bases, leaving 10 bases between the germline ends. Germline V gene data show CDR1 as GTSNPN and CDR2 as SVGIG (reference sequence).

The genes are TRBV15 and TRBJ2-1, with 16 bases lining up with TRBD2. J gave up 5 bases and V 3 bases, and 7 bases lay outside the gene matches. Germline lookup yields CDR1 LNHNV and CDR2 YYDKDF (reference sequence). This CDR3 is 18 amino acids long. CDR3 region: CATSRMGTSGRADNEQFF. The CDR3 DNA reads as TGTGCCACCAGCAGGATGGGGACTAGCGGGAGGGCCGACAATGAGCAGTTCTTC.

V usage is TRBV7-8 and J usage is TRBJ1-1; maybe TRBD1 (6 bases). V was pared by 3 bases and J by 1 base, with 6 bases between. Germline CDR1 and CDR2: SGHVS and FQNEAQ. This CDR3 is built from 13 residues. In DNA, the CDR3 is TGTGCCAGCAGCTTCAGGGGGAACACTGAAGCTTTCTTT. This gives the protein CASSFRGNTEAFF.

This rearrangement joins TRBV27 to TRBJ2-1, with TRBD2 matching 10 bases. This CDR3 is 15 amino acids long. The V gene's germline CDR1 is MNHEY and CDR2 SMNVEV (reference sequence). V lost 2 bases to trimming and J lost 7 bases; unmatched junction nucleotides: 5. The CDR3 bases are TGTGCCAGCAGTTTACTAGCGGGGGAGGCTAATGAGCAGTTCTTC. Translation: CASSLLAGEANEQFF.

The chain employs TRBV4-1 and TRBJ1-1; 9 bases match TRBD1. Germline CDR1 MGHRA, CDR2 YSYEKL. V lost 4 bases, J lost 7 bases, and 13 bases stayed unmatched. The CDR3 sequence is 16 residues long. The CDR3 DNA is TGCGCCAGCAGCCTGAACCCCGTGGGACAGGGTCGTGAAGCTTTCTTT. It yields the protein CASSLNPVGQGREAFF.

The rearrangement uses TRBV5-6 and TRBJ1-1, with TRBD1 matching over 8 bases. V was pared by 3 bases and J by 6 bases, with 7 bases of the junction left unmatched. Per germline, CDR1 SGHDT and CDR2 YYEEEE. The CDR3 runs to 14 residues. The CDR3 is CASSSTGGTAEAFF. In nucleotides, the CDR3 is TGTGCCAGCAGCTCTACAGGGGGTACCGCTGAAGCTTTCTTT.

The rearrangement links TRBV7-9 to TRBJ1-1; TRBD1 is a possible D gene (6 bases). This CDR3 is 13 amino acids long. Germline V gene data show CDR1 as SEHNR and CDR2 as FQNEAQ (reference sequence). V was pared by 5 bases and J by 4 bases, with 11 bases between. This CDR3 reads CASSRTVPTEAFF. CDR3 sequence (DNA): TGTGCCAGCAGCCGGACAGTACCCACTGAAGCTTTCTTT.

The CDR3 spells CASSRRGMRFF. The CDR3 DNA reads TGTGCCAGCAGTCGGCGGGGGATGCGCTTCTTC. This sequence joins TRBV6-5 and TRBJ2-1, with 7 bases identical to TRBD2. CDR1 is MNHEY and CDR2 is SVGAGI in the germline V gene. J was trimmed by 16 bases and V by 5 bases; bases with no gene match: 8. The CDR3 is 11 residues long.

Comment on this clone: The CDR3 end shows no conserved phenylalanine or tryptophan, and so a read error is likely. The chain recombines TRBV4-1 with TRBJ1-2, with 9 positions matching TRBD1. Looked up from germline, CDR1 is MGHRA and CDR2 is YSYEKL. J lost 2 bases, V lost 1 base, and 8 bases had no gene match. The CDR3 has 17 residues. CDR3 coding DNA: TGCGCCAGCAGCCAAGCTTGGACAGGGGATCAGAACTATGGCTACACCGTC. Residues: CASSQAWTGDQNYGYTV.

The rearrangement links TRBV30 to TRBJ2-5, with 9 bases lining up with TRBD2. Germline V lookup: CDR1 GTSNPN, CDR2 SVGIG (reference sequence). CDR3 length equals 15 residues. V shed 0 bases, J shed 5 bases, and the junction held 7 bases outside the gene matches. The CDR3 sequence is CAWSVGGGAGETQYF. In DNA, the CDR3 is TGTGCCTGGAGTGTAGGCGGGGGGGCTGGGGAGACCCAGTACTTC.

As DNA, the CDR3 is TGTGCCAGCAGCTTAGCGGAGGGCAGCCAAGAGACCCAGTACTTC. It encodes CASSLAEGSQETQYF. The gene calls are TRBV7-7 and TRBJ2-5, with a possible D match to TRBD2 (6 bases). Germline V gene data show CDR1 as SSHAT and CDR2 as FNYEAQ (reference sequence). With 0 bases removed from V and 1 base from J, the gap between germline ends came to 9 bases. This CDR3 has 15 amino acids.

Only one count was recorded for this clone. The same CDR3 can be traced to other DNA sequences in this sample. The chain is built from TRBV6-1 and TRBJ2-1; 7 bases line up with TRBD2. This CDR3 is 15 amino acids long. Germline V gene sequence: CDR1 MNHNS, CDR2 SASEGT. Trimming cost V 4 bases and J 3 bases; bases outside gene matches: 6. The CDR3 sequence is CASSGGGGSYNEQFF. Here the CDR3 DNA reads TGTGCCAGCAGTGGGGGCGGGGGTAGCTACAATGAGCAGTTCTTC.

CDR3 in amino acids: CASGLPTGVNTGELFF. In DNA form, the CDR3 reads TGTGCTAGTGGTTTGCCTACAGGGGTTAACACCGGGGAGCTGTTTTTT. The V gene is TRBV12-5, the J gene TRBJ2-2; 7 bases are shared with TRBD1. CDR1 is LGHNT and CDR2 is FRNRAP in the germline V gene. The CDR3 covers 16 residues. V was pared by 2 bases and J by 2 bases, with 5 bases of the junction left unmatched.

This sequence joins TRBV6-5 and TRBJ2-5; TRBD2 agrees at 13 bases. The DNA end is more similar to TRBJ2-7, so the J call may be wrong. Germline CDR1 is MNHEY and CDR2 is SVGAGI. CDR3 size: 15 residues. As DNA, the CDR3 is TGTGCCAGCAGTGCGACTAGCGGGGGGCCTGGCGAGCAGTACTTC. Amino acid sequence: CASSATSGGPGEQYF.

This clone has just a few counts. The CDR3 DNA reads TGTGCCAGCAGCCCGGGACTAGCGGGAGCAGGCACCGGGGAGCTGTTTTTT. Protein product: CASSPGLAGAGTGELFF. V and J are TRBV7-6 and TRBJ2-2; 14 nucleotides align to TRBD2. With 5 bases clipped from V and 4 bases from J, the junction kept 6 bases outside the gene matches. The CDR3 totals 17 residues. The germline gives CDR1 SGHVS, CDR2 FNYEAQ.

V gene TRBV29-1 combines with J gene TRBJ1-3, with no clear D. Germline CDR1 SQVTM, CDR2 ANQGSEA. V was trimmed by 6 bases and J by 4 bases, leaving 16 bases between them. This CDR3 comprises 14 residues. The CDR3 here is CSVRLSILGNTIYF. CDR3 bases: TGCAGCGTAAGACTTAGTATTCTCGGAAACACCATATATTTT.

In its sample, this clone was seen once. V usage is TRBV5-1 and J usage is TRBJ1-5; 10 positions match TRBD1. The CDR3 loop spans 15 amino acids. The germline V gene encodes CDR1 SGHRS and CDR2 YFSETQ. J was trimmed by 2 bases and V by 4 bases; bases with no gene match: 3. CDR3 coding DNA: TGCGCCAGCAGCGTCGGGACAGGGGGCAATCAGCCCCAGCATTTT. This codes for CASSVGTGGNQPQHF.

The chain links TRBV5-4 to TRBJ1-1, with D tentatively TRBD1 (5 bases). Trimming took off 0 bases at V and 4 bases at J, with 13 bases between the two ends. Germline CDR1 reads SGHNT; CDR2 reads YYREEE (reference sequence). This CDR3 has 15 amino acids. In DNA form, the CDR3 reads TGTGCCAGCAGCTTGGGAGGTTCGGGGGGCACTGAAGCTTTCTTT. Translation: CASSLGGSGGTEAFF.